Presented here are 14 T cell receptor beta chains from one specimen sequenced in a study of T cells in tuberculosis. The protocol was immunoSEQ multiplex PCR, while the TCRdb copy is restricted to in-frame clones and leaves out a portion. Here the sample spans tens of thousands of clones, around 93% being singletons. Sequencing input: PBMCs. The receptors here all came from a donor between 10 and 29 years old with latent tuberculosis or without tuberculosis infection. Some clones in this sample may be carry-over from other donors' samples.

This sequence joins TRBV2 and TRBJ1-2; weak D call: TRBD1 (5 bases). Per the germline V gene, CDR1 is SNHLY and CDR2 is FYNNEI. V was pared by 2 bases and J by 4 bases, with 14 bases between. The CDR3 contains 15 residues. CDR3 in amino acids: CASSETPGKAYGYTF. The CDR3 bases are TGTGCCAGCAGTGAAACCCCAGGGAAGGCCTATGGCTACACCTTC. The whole variable domain, filled in from reference TRBV2 and TRBJ1-2, reads EPEVTQTPSHQVTQMGQEVILRCVPISNHLYFYWYRQILGQKVEFLVSFYNNEISEKSEIFDDQFSVERPDGSNFTLKIRSTKLEDSAMYFCASSETPGKAYGYTFGSGTRLTVV.

This clone was detected only a few times. V and J are TRBV6-5 and TRBJ2-2; possibly TRBD2 for D (6 bases). This CDR3 region has 14 residues. Germline CDR1 and CDR2: MNHEY and SVGAGI. The V and J ends lost 4 bases and 8 bases respectively, with 14 bases between them. The CDR3 sequence is CASSFSRGKGELFF. CDR3 coding DNA: TGTGCCAGCAGTTTCTCCCGGGGGAAGGGGGAGCTGTTTTTT.

The rearrangement links TRBV6-5 to TRBJ2-1; perhaps TRBD2 as D (5 bases). Germline-derived CDR1 and CDR2 are MNHEY and SVGAGI. With 2 bases removed from V and 2 bases from J, the gap between germline ends came to 10 bases. The CDR3 runs to 15 residues. CDR3 sequence reads: CASSYGRAAYNEQFF. CDR3 DNA sequence: TGTGCCAGCAGTTACGGCCGAGCGGCCTACAATGAGCAGTTCTTC.

This chain connects TRBV19 to TRBJ2-7; 8 bases agree with TRBD1. The germline V gene has CDR1 LNHDA and CDR2 SQIVND (reference sequence). V lost 5 bases, J lost 9 bases, and 15 bases stayed unmatched. CDR3 length: 15 residues. This CDR3 is CASSPLGQERSTQYF. The CDR3 DNA reads as TGTGCCAGTAGTCCACTGGGACAGGAACGGTCGACGCAGTACTTC.

This clone was seen just once. The chain recombines TRBV5-4 with TRBJ2-1; 13 nucleotides align to TRBD2. The CDR3 has 17 amino acids. Germline V gives CDR1 SGHNT, CDR2 YYREEE (reference sequence). V lost 4 bases to trimming and J lost 0 bases; unmatched junction nucleotides: 4. The CDR3 protein is CASSTRTSGSSYNEQFF. The CDR3 bases are TGTGCCAGCAGCACCCGGACTAGCGGGAGCTCCTACAATGAGCAGTTCTTC.

The chain carries TRBV19 and TRBJ2-2, with 8 bases lining up with TRBD2. The CDR3 length is 16 residues. The trim removed 1 base at V and 2 bases at J, leaving 3 bases unmatched. From germline, CDR1 is LNHDA and CDR2 SQIVND (reference sequence). The CDR3 loop reads CASSIGSGGNTGELFF. CDR3 DNA: TGTGCCAGTAGTATAGGGAGCGGGGGTAACACCGGGGAGCTGTTTTTT.

The chain recombines TRBV14 with TRBJ2-7; D possibly corresponds to TRBD1 (5 bases). Trimming left V 0 bases short and J 3 bases short, with 9 bases between. The germline V gene has CDR1 SGHDN and CDR2 FVKESK. The CDR3 loop spans 14 amino acids. CDR3 residues: CASSQDIQGYEQYF. Written as DNA, the CDR3 is TGTGCCAGCAGCCAAGATATCCAGGGCTACGAGCAGTACTTC. Full variable domain (missing parts from reference TRBV14 and TRBJ2-7): EAGVTQFPSHSVIEKGQTVTLRCDPISGHDNLYWYRRVMGKEIKFLLHFVKESKQDESGMPNNRFLAERTGGTYSTLKVQPAELEDSGVYFCASSQDIQGYEQYFGPGTRLTVT.

The chain employs TRBV2 and TRBJ2-7; D is possibly TRBD1 (5 bases). CDR3 length: 15 amino acids. The V gene lost 5 bases and the J gene lost 6 bases, with 20 bases spanning the gap. CDR1 is SNHLY and CDR2 is FYNNEI in the germline V gene. CDR3 residues: CASSYSTGQFAEQYF. In DNA, the CDR3 is TGTGCCAGCAGTTACTCTACAGGTCAGTTTGCCGAGCAGTACTTC.

V and J are TRBV5-1 and TRBJ1-1; D not certain. Trimming took off 9 bases at V and 6 bases at J, with 9 bases between the two ends. From germline, CDR1 is SGHRS and CDR2 YFSETQ. CDR3 length: 10 amino acids. This chain's CDR3 is CATKSAEAFF. The CDR3 nucleotides are TGCGCCACCAAGAGCGCTGAAGCTTTCTTT.

This chain links TRBV28 with TRBJ1-2; D uncertain. Germline CDR1 reads MDHEN; CDR2 reads SYDVKM. The length of the CDR3 is 13 residues. Deletions cut 4 bases from V and 8 bases from J, with 14 bases between. DNA of the CDR3: TGTGCCAGCAGTTATAGCGGGTTAGGCGGCTACACCTTC. It specifies CASSYSGLGGYTF.

V usage is TRBV5-4 and J usage is TRBJ2-1, with 10 bases fitting TRBD2. The V gene end was trimmed by 5 bases and the J gene end by 6 bases; junction bases not matched to a gene: 5. Germline CDR1 and CDR2: SGHNT and YYREEE (reference sequence). The CDR3 is 14 amino acids. CDR3: CASSQRGGSNEQFF. The DNA of the CDR3 is TGTGCCAGCAGTCAGCGGGGGGGCTCCAATGAGCAGTTCTTC.

The genes are TRBV10-3 and TRBJ1-2, with D unresolved. CDR1 and CDR2 (germline): ENHRY, SYGVKD. This CDR3 is built from 12 residues. Trimming removed 3 bases at V and 2 bases at J, with 4 bases between. The CDR3 here is CAISEQNYGYTF. In DNA form, the CDR3 reads TGTGCCATCAGTGAACAGAACTATGGCTACACCTTC.

The J gene is TRBJ1-5, the V gene TRBV7-2; D not certain. Germline V gene data show CDR1 as SGHTA and CDR2 as FQGNSA. This CDR3 has 12 residues. Between the trimmed V and J ends, which lost 5 bases and 4 bases, there was a span of 6 bases. The CDR3 is CASSLPNQPQHF. CDR3 coding DNA: TGTGCCAGCAGCCTACCAAATCAGCCCCAGCATTTT.

The chain couples TRBV11-2 to TRBJ1-1, with TRBD1 matching over 7 bases. Per the germline V gene, CDR1 is SGHAT and CDR2 is FQNNGV. This CDR3 comprises 15 residues. After removal of 4 bases from V and 1 base from J, the junction contained 6 bases not matched to a gene. CDR3 sequence (DNA): TGTGCCAGCAGCTCCCCGACAGGGCCGAACACTGAAGCTTTCTTT. Its protein product is CASSSPTGPNTEAFF.